This is a list of T cell receptor beta chains from one sample in a study of blood T cells in healthy people across ages. MiXCR, run by TCRdb on the 5' RACE reads, gives a single entry per CDR3 protein. Among around 710,000 distinct CDR3 sequences, 43% were seen once, and the ten largest hold roughly 20%. The sequencing sample was made of blood. The receptor source for this set is a woman aged 60 to 75 in good health. The CDR3 runs from the conserved cysteine through the conserved F or W. D genes are given only for firm matches. A clone size is listed for some rows: how often the clone was seen (once, few, many), or a class if it is expanded.

clone size	V gene	D gene	J gene	CDR3 protein	CDR3 DNA
.	TRBV29-1	TRBD2	TRBJ2-7	CSVAPLAGDEQYF	TGCAGCGTTGCCCCACTAGCGGGAGACGAGCAGTACTTC
.	TRBV6-4	.	TRBJ1-2	CASSDSGMDYGYTF	TGTGCCAGCAGTGACTCGGGTATGGACTATGGCTACACCTTC
.	TRBV6-5	TRBD2	TRBJ2-3	CAGSYSWGLAGDTQYF	TGTGCCGGCAGTTACTCCTGGGGACTAGCGGGCGATACGCAGTATTTT
.	TRBV5-1	TRBD2	TRBJ2-7	CASSWQPGLAGGSSYNEQYF	TGCGCCAGCAGCTGGCAACCGGGACTAGCGGGAGGGAGCTCCTACAATGAGCAGTACTTC
.	TRBV7-3	TRBD2	TRBJ2-1	CASSPSGAGETQFF	TGTGCCAGCAGCCCTAGTGGGGCGGGAGAGACCCAGTTCTTC
.	TRBV25-1	.	TRBJ2-4	CASSDGAKNIQYF	TGTGCCAGCAGTGACGGGGCCAAAAACATTCAGTACTTC
.	TRBV12-3/TRBV12-4	TRBD1	TRBJ2-1	CASSLTGVVYNEQFF	TGTGCCAGCAGTTTGACAGGGGTCGTTTACAATGAGCAGTTCTTC
.	TRBV3-1	.	TRBJ2-3	CASSQGTVTDTQYF	TGTGCCAGCAGCCAAGGGACAGTAACAGATACGCAGTATTTT
few	TRBV18	TRBD2	TRBJ2-7	CASSPVTGPTGTSNEQYF	TGTGCCAGCTCACCAGTGACAGGGCCCACCGGGACTAGCAACGAGCAGTACTTC
.	TRBV5-5	.	TRBJ2-7	CASTHPSDGTYEQYF	TGTGCCAGCACCCATCCCTCAGACGGAACCTACGAGCAGTACTTC
many	TRBV6-1	TRBD1	TRBJ1-2	CASLKGQGRYGYTF	TGTGCCAGCCTTAAAGGACAGGGACGCTATGGCTACACCTTC
.	TRBV29-1	TRBD1	TRBJ2-5	CSVERTGNRETQYF	TGCAGCGTTGAGAGGACAGGGAATAGAGAGACCCAGTACTTC
.	TRBV11-2	.	TRBJ2-3	CASSLEPIRTDTQYF	TGTGCCAGCAGCTTAGAACCTATTCGGACAGATACGCAGTATTTT
.	TRBV6-5	.	TRBJ1-4	CASSWDRNEKLFF	TGTGCCAGCAGTTGGGATAGAAATGAAAAACTGTTTTTT
.	TRBV20-1	TRBD2	TRBJ2-1	CSARDPGGGADEQFF	TGCAGTGCTAGAGATCCCGGCGGGGGGGCGGATGAGCAGTTCTTC
few	TRBV29-1	TRBD1	TRBJ2-4	CSTRSVTGLNIQYF	TGCAGCACCCGATCCGTGACAGGGTTAAACATTCAGTACTTC
.	TRBV10-3	.	TRBJ1-5	CAMGPDGSNQPQHF	TGTGCCATGGGGCCGGACGGCTCCAATCAGCCCCAGCATTTT
few	TRBV2	.	TRBJ2-1	CASSAYDEQFF	TGTGCCAGCAGTGCCTATGATGAGCAGTTCTTC
.	TRBV7-9	TRBD2	TRBJ2-1	CASSPNSGRGGNEQFF	TGTGCCAGCAGCCCCAATAGCGGGAGAGGCGGAAATGAGCAGTTCTTC
.	TRBV30	TRBD2	TRBJ2-3	CAWSWLAGDLDTQYF	TGTGCCTGGAGTTGGCTAGCGGGGGACCTAGATACGCAGTATTTT
.	TRBV20-1	.	TRBJ2-1	CSPKSEMGYNEQFF	TGCAGTCCAAAATCAGAGATGGGTTACAATGAGCAGTTCTTC
.	TRBV9	.	TRBJ2-3	CASSVGSVDWDTQYF	TGTGCCAGCAGCGTAGGGTCAGTGGATTGGGATACGCAGTATTTT
.	TRBV7-2	.	TRBJ2-7	CASSLRGADLYEQYF	TGTGCCAGCAGCTTAAGGGGGGCGGACTTATACGAGCAGTACTTC
.	TRBV6-5	.	TRBJ1-5	CASSYASSTNQPQHF	TGTGCCAGCAGTTACGCGAGCAGTACAAATCAGCCCCAGCATTTT
.	TRBV29-1	TRBD1	TRBJ2-2	CSGIGQGADGELFF	TGCAGCGGGATCGGACAGGGGGCAGACGGGGAGCTGTTTTTT
.	TRBV5-1	.	TRBJ2-7	CASSVDWGYEQYF	TGCGCCAGCAGCGTGGACTGGGGCTACGAGCAGTACTTC
few	TRBV12-3/TRBV12-4	.	TRBJ2-5	CASRYIGETQYF	TGTGCCAGCAGATACATTGGAGAGACCCAGTACTTC
.	TRBV2	.	TRBJ1-2	CASSEGSGAINEGYTF	TGTGCCAGCAGTGAAGGATCAGGGGCGATTAACGAGGGCTACACCTTC
.	TRBV7-2	.	TRBJ1-5	CACSRSWGNGQPQHF	TGTGCCTGCAGCCGCTCTTGGGGGAACGGTCAGCCCCAGCATTTT
few	TRBV18	TRBD2	TRBJ2-1	CASSPPGLASGSDEQFF	TGTGCCAGCTCACCACCGGGACTGGCTAGCGGGAGCGATGAGCAGTTCTTC
.	TRBV12-3/TRBV12-4	.	TRBJ2-7	CASSDRSPPYEQYF	TGTGCCAGCAGCGACAGGTCCCCCCCCTACGAGCAGTACTTC
.	TRBV6-1	TRBD2	TRBJ2-5	CASTRREASGEVYF	TGTGCCAGCACCCGCAGGGAGGCGAGCGGGGAGGTGTACTTC
.	TRBV7-2	TRBD2	TRBJ2-4	CASSLLLAEKNIQYF	TGTGCCAGCAGCTTGTTACTAGCGGAAAAAAACATTCAGTACTTC
.	TRBV12-3/TRBV12-4	.	TRBJ2-4	CASMDRLRTKNIQYF	TGTGCCAGCATGGACCGACTGCGGACCAAAAACATTCAGTACTTC
many	TRBV12-3/TRBV12-4	.	TRBJ1-2	CASSGGDYGYTF	TGTGCCAGCAGTGGGGGTGACTATGGCTACACCTTC
.	TRBV12-3/TRBV12-4	.	TRBJ2-6	CASSFGVMGANVPTF	TGTGCCAGCAGTTTTGGGGTTATGGGGGCCAACGTCCCGACTTTC
few	TRBV12-3/TRBV12-4	TRBD1	TRBJ1-5	CASSSGQVDQPQHF	TGTGCCAGCAGCTCGGGACAGGTCGATCAGCCCCAGCATTTT
.	TRBV5-1	TRBD2	TRBJ2-7	CASSLAGLVGGYEQYF	TGCGCCAGCAGCTTGGCCGGACTAGTGGGAGGCTACGAGCAGTACTTC
few	TRBV6-1	.	TRBJ2-5	CASSEGTIHETQYF	TGTGCCAGCAGTGAAGGGACAATTCACGAGACCCAGTACTTC
few	TRBV6-5	.	TRBJ2-5	CASSSPGPETQYF	TGTGCCAGCAGTTCACCGGGACCCGAGACCCAGTACTTC
.	TRBV6-6	.	TRBJ2-1	CASSPRNERFF	TGTGCCAGCAGCCCCAGGAATGAGCGGTTCTTC
few	TRBV12-3/TRBV12-4	.	TRBJ2-5	CAVSSLETQYF	TGTGCCGTCTCATCCCTGGAGACCCAGTACTTC
.	TRBV7-3	.	TRBJ2-1	CAGSSPGLRRNEQFF	TGTGCCGGCAGCTCGCCGGGACTTCGACGGAATGAGCAGTTCTTC
many	TRBV27	.	TRBJ1-1	CASSFSVSETVNTEAFF	TGTGCCAGCAGTTTTTCGGTCTCCGAGACGGTGAACACTGAAGCTTTCTTT
few	TRBV7-6	.	TRBJ2-1	CASSLGGIPKREQFF	TGTGCCAGCAGCTTAGGGGGGATCCCCAAACGTGAGCAGTTCTTC
once	TRBV20-1	.	TRBJ1-1	CSARANSYYTEAFF	TGCAGTGCTAGAGCGAACAGCTACTACACTGAAGCTTTCTTT
once	TRBV7-6	TRBD2	TRBJ2-3	CASSRGDSGVTDTQYF	TGTGCCAGCAGCCGGGGAGATAGCGGGGTCACAGATACGCAGTATTTT
.	TRBV29-1	.	TRBJ2-7	CSVGAVALSEQYF	TGCAGCGTTGGGGCCGTGGCGCTGAGTGAGCAGTACTTC
.	TRBV20-1	.	TRBJ2-1	CSARGGEFNEQFF	TGCAGTGCTAGAGGGGGGGAGTTCAATGAGCAGTTCTTC
many	TRBV27	.	TRBJ2-5	CASSSPGGRETQYF	TGTGCCAGCAGTTCCCCGGGGGGCCGAGAGACCCAGTACTTC
.	TRBV21-1	.	TRBJ2-3	CASSKWGRGNTDTQYF	.
many	TRBV28	.	TRBJ2-3	CASSSGADTQYF	TGTGCCAGCAGCTCGGGAGCCGATACGCAGTATTTT
once	TRBV7-9	TRBD2	TRBJ2-2	CASSQLAGGRDTGELFF	TGTGCCAGCAGTCAGCTAGCGGGAGGGCGTGACACCGGGGAGCTGTTTTTT
many	TRBV5-1	.	TRBJ2-5	CASSLVPRETQYF	TGCGCCAGCAGCTTGGTCCCCCGGGAGACCCAGTACTTC